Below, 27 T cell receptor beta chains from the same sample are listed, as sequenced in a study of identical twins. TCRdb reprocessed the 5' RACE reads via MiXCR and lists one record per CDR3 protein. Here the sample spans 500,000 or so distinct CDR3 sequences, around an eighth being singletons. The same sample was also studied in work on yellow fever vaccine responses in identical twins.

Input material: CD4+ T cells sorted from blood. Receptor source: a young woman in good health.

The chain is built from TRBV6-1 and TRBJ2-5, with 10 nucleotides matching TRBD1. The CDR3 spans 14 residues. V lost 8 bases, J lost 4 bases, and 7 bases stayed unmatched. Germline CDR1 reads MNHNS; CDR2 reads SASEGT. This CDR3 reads CASRQGAFGETQYF. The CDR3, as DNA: TGTGCCAGCCGACAGGGGGCTTTTGGAGAGACCCAGTACTTC.

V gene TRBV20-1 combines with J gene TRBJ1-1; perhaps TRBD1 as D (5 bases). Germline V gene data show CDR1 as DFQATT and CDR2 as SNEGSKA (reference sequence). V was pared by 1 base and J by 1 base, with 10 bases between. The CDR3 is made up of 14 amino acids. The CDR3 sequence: CSARGQGPNTEAFF. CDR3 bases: TGCAGTGCTAGAGGGCAGGGCCCGAACACTGAAGCTTTCTTT.

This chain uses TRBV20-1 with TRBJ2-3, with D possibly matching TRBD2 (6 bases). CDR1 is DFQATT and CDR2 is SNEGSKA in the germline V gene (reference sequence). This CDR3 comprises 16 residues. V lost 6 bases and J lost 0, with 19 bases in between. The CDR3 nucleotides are TGCAGTGCGCGGGACGGACGGACCACTAGCACAGATACGCAGTATTTT. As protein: CSARDGRTTSTDTQYF.

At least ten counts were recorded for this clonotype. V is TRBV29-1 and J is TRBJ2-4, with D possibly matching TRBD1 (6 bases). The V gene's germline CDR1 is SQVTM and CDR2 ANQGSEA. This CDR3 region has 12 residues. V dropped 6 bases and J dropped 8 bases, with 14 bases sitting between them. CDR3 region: CSVDRINDIQYF. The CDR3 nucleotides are TGCAGCGTCGACAGGATTAACGACATTCAGTACTTC. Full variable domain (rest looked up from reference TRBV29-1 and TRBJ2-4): SAVISQKPSRDICQRGTSLTIQCQVDSQVTMMFWYRQQPGQSLTLIATANQGSEATYESGFVIDKFPISRPNLTFSTLTVSNMSPEDSSIYLCSVDRINDIQYFGAGTRLSVL.

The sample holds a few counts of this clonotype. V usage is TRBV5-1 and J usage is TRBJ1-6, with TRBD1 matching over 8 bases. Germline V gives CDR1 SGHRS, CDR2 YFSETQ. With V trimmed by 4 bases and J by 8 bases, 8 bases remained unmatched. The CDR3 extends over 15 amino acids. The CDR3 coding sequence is TGCGCCAGCAGCCAACTCAGGGGGCAGGATTCACCCCTCCACTTT. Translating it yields CASSQLRGQDSPLHF.

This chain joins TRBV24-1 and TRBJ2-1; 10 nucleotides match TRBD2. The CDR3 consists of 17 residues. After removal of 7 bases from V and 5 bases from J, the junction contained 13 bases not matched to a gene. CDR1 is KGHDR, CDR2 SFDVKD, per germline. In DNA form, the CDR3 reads TGTGCCACCAGCCTCAAAAGCGGGAGGGTCGGACACAATGAGCAGTTCTTC. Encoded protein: CATSLKSGRVGHNEQFF.

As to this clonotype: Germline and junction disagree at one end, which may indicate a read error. CDR3: CASSELRNTGEQFF. For the CDR3, the DNA is TGTGCCAGCAGTGAATTGCGGAACACCGGGGAGCAGTTTTTT. The V gene is TRBV6-1, the J gene TRBJ2-2; possible D gene TRBD2, 5 bases. From germline, CDR1 is MNHNS and CDR2 SASEGT. The CDR3 has 14 amino acids.

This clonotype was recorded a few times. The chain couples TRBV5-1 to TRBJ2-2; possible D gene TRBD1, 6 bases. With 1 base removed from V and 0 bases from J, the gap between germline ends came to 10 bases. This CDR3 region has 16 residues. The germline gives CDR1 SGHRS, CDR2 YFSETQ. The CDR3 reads CASSLHGGSNTGELFF. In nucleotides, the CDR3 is TGCGCCAGCAGCTTGCATGGGGGCTCGAACACCGGGGAGCTGTTTTTT.

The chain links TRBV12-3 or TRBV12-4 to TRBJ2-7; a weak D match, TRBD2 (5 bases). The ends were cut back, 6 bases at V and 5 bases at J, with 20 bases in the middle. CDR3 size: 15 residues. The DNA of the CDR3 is TGTGCCAGCAGCCCTCCCCGCGGGTCCGTACACGAGCAGTACTTC. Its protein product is CASSPPRGSVHEQYF.

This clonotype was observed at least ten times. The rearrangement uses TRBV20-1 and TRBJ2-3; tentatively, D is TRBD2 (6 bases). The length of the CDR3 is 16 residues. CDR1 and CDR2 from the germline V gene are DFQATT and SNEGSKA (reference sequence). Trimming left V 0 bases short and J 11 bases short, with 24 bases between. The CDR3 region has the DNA TGCAGTGCTAGAGACCGGACGGCTTCTCATAGTAGCGGGCAGTATTTT. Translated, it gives CSARDRTASHSSGQYF.

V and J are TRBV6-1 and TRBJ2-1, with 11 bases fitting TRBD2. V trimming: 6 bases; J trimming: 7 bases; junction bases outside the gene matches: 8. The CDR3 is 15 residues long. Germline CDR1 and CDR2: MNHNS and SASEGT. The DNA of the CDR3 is TGTGCCAGCAGAAGAGGTAGCGGGGGGGCGAATGAGCAGTTCTTC. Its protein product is CASRRGSGGANEQFF.

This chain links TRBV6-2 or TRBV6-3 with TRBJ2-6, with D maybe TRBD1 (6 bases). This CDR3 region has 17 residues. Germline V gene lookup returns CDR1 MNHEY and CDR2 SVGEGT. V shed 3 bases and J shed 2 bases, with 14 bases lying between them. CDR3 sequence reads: CASSYVRGDPGANVLTF. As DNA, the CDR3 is TGTGCCAGCAGTTATGTCAGGGGAGACCCTGGGGCCAACGTCCTGACTTTC.

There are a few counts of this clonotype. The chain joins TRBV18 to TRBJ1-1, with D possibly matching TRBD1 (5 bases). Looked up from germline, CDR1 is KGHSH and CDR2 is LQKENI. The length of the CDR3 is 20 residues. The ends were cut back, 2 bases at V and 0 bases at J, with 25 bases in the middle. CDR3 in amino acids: CASSPNTLGKGTTMNTEAFF. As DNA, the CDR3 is TGTGCCAGCTCACCAAACACTCTGGGCAAGGGGACTACAATGAACACTGAAGCTTTCTTT.

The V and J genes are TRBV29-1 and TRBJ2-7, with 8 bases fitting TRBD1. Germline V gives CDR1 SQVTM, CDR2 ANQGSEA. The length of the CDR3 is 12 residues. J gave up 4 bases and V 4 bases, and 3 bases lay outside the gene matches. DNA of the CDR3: TGCAGCGTTGGCAGGGGGCGGTACGAGCAGTACTTC. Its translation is CSVGRGRYEQYF.

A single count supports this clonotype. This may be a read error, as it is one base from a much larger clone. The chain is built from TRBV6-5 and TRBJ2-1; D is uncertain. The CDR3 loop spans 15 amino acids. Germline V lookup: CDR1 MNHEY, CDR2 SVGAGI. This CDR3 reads CAGSWLGLVSHEQFF. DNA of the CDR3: TGTGCCGGCAGTTGGTTGGGGTTAGTATCCCATGAGCAGTTCTTC.

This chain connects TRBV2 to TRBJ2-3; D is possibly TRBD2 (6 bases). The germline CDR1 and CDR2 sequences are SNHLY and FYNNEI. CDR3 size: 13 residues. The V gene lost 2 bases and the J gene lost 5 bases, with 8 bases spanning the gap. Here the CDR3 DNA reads TGTGCCAGCAGTGAAATGGGGGGAGATACGCAGTATTTT. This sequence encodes CASSEMGGDTQYF.

DNA of the CDR3: TGTGCCAGCAGCTCAGGCCCGGGAGGCTCCTACGAGCAGTACTTC. This codes for CASSSGPGGSYEQYF. The V call is TRBV7-2, the J call TRBJ2-7, with TRBD2 matching over 7 bases. After removal of 4 bases from V and 0 bases from J, the junction contained 6 bases not matched to a gene. Germline V lookup: CDR1 SGHTA, CDR2 FQGNSA. The CDR3 has 15 residues.

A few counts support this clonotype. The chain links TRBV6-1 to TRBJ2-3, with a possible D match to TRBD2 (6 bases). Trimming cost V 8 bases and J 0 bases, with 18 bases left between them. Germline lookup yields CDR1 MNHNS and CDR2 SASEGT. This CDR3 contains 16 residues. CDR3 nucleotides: TGTGCCAGCGGCCACCGACGGGACTCCAGCACAGATACGCAGTATTTT. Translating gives CASGHRRDSSTDTQYF.

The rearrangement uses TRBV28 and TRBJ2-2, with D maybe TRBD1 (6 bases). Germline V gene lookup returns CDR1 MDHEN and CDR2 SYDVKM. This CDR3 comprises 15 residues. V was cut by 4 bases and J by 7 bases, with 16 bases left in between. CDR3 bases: TGTGCCAGCAGTTCAACAACAGGGTATGGCGGGGAGCTGTTTTTT. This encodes CASSSTTGYGGELFF.

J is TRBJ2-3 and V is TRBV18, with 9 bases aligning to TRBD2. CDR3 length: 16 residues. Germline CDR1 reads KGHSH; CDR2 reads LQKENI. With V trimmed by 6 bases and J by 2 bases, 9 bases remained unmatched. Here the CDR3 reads CASSQQIAGATDTQYF. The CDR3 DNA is TGTGCCAGCTCCCAACAGATAGCGGGAGCCACAGATACGCAGTATTTT.

The CDR3 loop is CSATGQHYEQYF. The CDR3 DNA reads as TGCAGCGCTACGGGTCAACATTACGAGCAGTACTTC. The genes are TRBV29-1 and TRBJ2-7; no reliable D call. Germline V lookup: CDR1 SQVTM, CDR2 ANQGSEA. Trimming left V 7 bases short and J 4 bases short, with 14 bases between. The CDR3 has 12 residues.

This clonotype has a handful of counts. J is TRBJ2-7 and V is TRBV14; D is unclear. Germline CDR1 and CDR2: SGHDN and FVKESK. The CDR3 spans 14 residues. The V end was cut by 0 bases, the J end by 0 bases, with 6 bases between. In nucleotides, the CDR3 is TGTGCCAGCAGCCAAGACCACGGCTCCTACGAGCAGTACTTC. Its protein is CASSQDHGSYEQYF.

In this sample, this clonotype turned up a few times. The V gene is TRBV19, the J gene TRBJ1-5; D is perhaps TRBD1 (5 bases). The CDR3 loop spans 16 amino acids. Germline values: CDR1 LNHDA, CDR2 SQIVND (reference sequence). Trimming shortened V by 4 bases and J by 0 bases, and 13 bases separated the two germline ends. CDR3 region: CASSKEQAYSNQPQHF. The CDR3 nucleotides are TGTGCCAGTAGTAAGGAACAGGCTTATAGCAATCAGCCCCAGCATTTT.

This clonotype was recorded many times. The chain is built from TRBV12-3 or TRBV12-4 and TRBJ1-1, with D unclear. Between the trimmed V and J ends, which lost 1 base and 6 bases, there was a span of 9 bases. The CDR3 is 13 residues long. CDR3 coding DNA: TGTGCCAGCAGTTTAGGATTGATATCTGAAGCTTTCTTT. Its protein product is CASSLGLISEAFF.

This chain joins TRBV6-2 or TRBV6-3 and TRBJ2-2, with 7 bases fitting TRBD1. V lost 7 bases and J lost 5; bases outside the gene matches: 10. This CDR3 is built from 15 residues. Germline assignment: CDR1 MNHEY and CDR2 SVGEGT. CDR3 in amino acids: CASNWGTAYTGELFF. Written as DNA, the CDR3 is TGTGCCAGCAACTGGGGGACAGCCTATACCGGGGAGCTGTTTTTT.

This CDR3 reads CASSFRGSNNEQFF. The CDR3 nucleotides are TGTGCCAGCAGCTTTCGGGGTTCCAACAATGAGCAGTTCTTC. The J gene is TRBJ2-1, the V gene TRBV11-3; D may be TRBD2 (5 bases). V lost 3 bases, J lost 5 bases, and 11 bases lay in between. The germline V gene encodes CDR1 SGHNT and CDR2 YENEEA. This CDR3 is 14 amino acids long.

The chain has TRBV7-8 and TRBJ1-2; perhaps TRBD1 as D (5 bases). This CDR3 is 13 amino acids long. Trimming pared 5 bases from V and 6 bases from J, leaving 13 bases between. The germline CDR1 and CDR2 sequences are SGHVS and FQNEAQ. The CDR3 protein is CASSVDSYDGYTF. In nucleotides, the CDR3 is TGTGCCAGCAGCGTAGACAGTTATGATGGCTACACCTTC. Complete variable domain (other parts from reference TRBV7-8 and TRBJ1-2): GAGVSQSPRYKVAKRGQDVALRCDPISGHVSLFWYQQALGQGPEFLTYFQNEAQLDKSGLPSDRFFAERPEGSVSTLKIQRTQQEDSAVYLCASSVDSYDGYTFGSGTRLTVV.